Reported below is one TCR beta chain. Its target is unknown. The sample originates from a study of response to subunit inactivated influenza vaccine. The CDR3 has 15 amino acids. Germline lookup yields CDR1 SNHLY and CDR2 FYNNEI. The ends lost 6 bases at V and 1 base at J; junction bases unmatched: 6. Study observations and caveats: The authors suggested that every seasonal influenza vaccination recruits few new T cells.

TCRdb reprocessed the RT-PCR reads with MiXCR, giving one entry per CDR3 protein. The sample carries roughly 620,000 distinct CDR3 sequences, about 10% recorded once. The data also belong to a second study, concerning T cells expressing NK-cell markers. This second study says: TCR beta cDNA was generated via 5'RACE template switching incorporating UMIs. Repertoire data for TCR beta were derived from sorted T cells (CD3+CD56+NKG2C+, CD3+CD56+NKG2C- and CD3+CD56-NKG2C+). Serological testing identified seven of the eight sequenced donors as HCMV-seropositive and one as seronegative. The study found these clonotypes also leading the CD3+CD56-NKG2C+ fraction in a few donors.

This material consisted of PBMCs from blood, taken on the day of vaccination. The TCR comes from a man aged 50 to 60 who received an inactivated influenza vaccine. J is TRBJ1-3 and V is TRBV2; 7 bases are shared with TRBD1. The DNA of the CDR3 is TGTGCCAGCAGCGCCGCCAGGGGGTCTGGAAACACCATATATTTT. It is translated as CASSAARGSGNTIYF.